A single sample gave rise to the 29 T cell receptor beta chains below, sequenced in a study of T cell responses to AZD1222 COVID-19 vaccine (dated by TCRdb to about 2021). In the paper's terms, the time point label means: about 28 days (+/-7) after the second vaccine dose. This specimen's treatment or condition label, per the study, means: meningococcal conjugate vaccine given as trial control. The library was built by means of the immunoSEQ multiplex PCR assay. TCRdb carries this immuneACCESS record with in-frame sequences only. Its versions omit some clonotypes, under half of them owing to an unresolved V gene in the studies checked, with the rest unexplained. The sample yields 85,000 to 130,000 clones; about nine tenths were counted once. 3% to 3.5% of the sample belongs to the ten largest clones. Material: peripheral blood, obtained 28 days after the second dose of the MenACWY control vaccine. All receptors derive from an adult who received the MenACWY meningococcal vaccine as a control.

The chain has TRBV27 and TRBJ1-5; 10 bases map to TRBD1. Germline V gene sequence: CDR1 MNHEY, CDR2 SMNVEV (reference sequence). J was trimmed by 4 bases and V by 0 bases; bases with no gene match: 3. The CDR3 is 16 amino acids. CDR3: CASSLSGTGVNQPQHF. The CDR3, as DNA: TGTGCCAGCAGTTTATCCGGGACAGGGGTTAATCAGCCCCAGCATTTT.

The chain uses TRBV4-3 and TRBJ2-2; TRBD1 agrees at 8 bases. The CDR3 is made up of 14 amino acids. V gave up 11 bases and J gave up 0 bases; unmatched junction bases: 5. Germline CDR1 LGHNA, CDR2 YSLEER. The CDR3: CAYTGGSNTGELFF. Written as DNA, the CDR3 is TGCGCCTATACAGGGGGATCGAACACCGGGGAGCTGTTTTTT.

Worth noting for this clone: One end of the junction fails to match germline, which may point to a read error. The chain is built from TRBV3-1 (or the pseudogene TRBV3-2) and TRBJ1-6; perhaps TRBD1 as D (5 bases). The CDR3 sequence is 18 residues long. Germline V lookup: CDR1 LGHDT, CDR2 YNNKEL (reference sequence). The CDR3, as DNA: TGTGCCAGCACCCAAGTTGATAGGGGTAAGGGATATAATTCACCCCTCCACTTT. It translates to CASTQVDRGKGYNSPLHF.

The V gene is TRBV10-3, the J gene TRBJ2-7; 7 nucleotides align to TRBD2. Trimming cost V 8 bases and J 5 bases; bases outside gene matches: 9. CDR3 length: 13 residues. Germline values: CDR1 ENHRY, CDR2 SYGVKD. This chain's CDR3 is CAIRGVGYDEQYF. CDR3 coding DNA: TGTGCCATCCGGGGGGTTGGGTACGACGAGCAGTACTTC.

This chain connects TRBV2 to TRBJ1-1; D not certain. Trimming left V 0 bases short and J 0 bases short, with 11 bases between. The germline gives CDR1 SNHLY, CDR2 FYNNEI. This CDR3 has 16 residues. In DNA form, the CDR3 reads TGTGCCAGCAGTGAAGCTTGGAGTACCATGAACACTGAAGCTTTCTTT. Its translation: CASSEAWSTMNTEAFF.

J is TRBJ2-3 and V is TRBV5-1; 11 nucleotides line up with TRBD1. The CDR3 loop spans 17 amino acids. Germline CDR1 and CDR2: SGHRS and YFSETQ. The V gene end was trimmed by 0 bases and the J gene end by 4 bases; junction bases not matched to a gene: 7. CDR3: CASSLAGQGAGSDTQYF. CDR3 nucleotide sequence: TGCGCCAGCAGCTTGGCCGGACAGGGGGCAGGTTCAGATACGCAGTATTTT.

V gene TRBV11-3 combines with J gene TRBJ2-7; 7 bases align to TRBD2. The CDR3 is made up of 14 amino acids. With 5 bases clipped from V and 2 bases from J, the junction kept 6 bases outside the gene matches. Germline assignment: CDR1 SGHNT and CDR2 YENEEA. The CDR3 region is CASSSSGAPYEQYF. The CDR3 nucleotides read TGTGCCAGCAGCAGCAGCGGGGCCCCCTACGAGCAGTACTTC.

CDR3 nucleotides: TGTGCCAGCAGTCCGACCGAGACCTACGAGCAGTACTTC. Translated, it gives CASSPTETYEQYF. V is TRBV6-2 or TRBV6-3 and J is TRBJ2-7; D ambiguous. The CDR3 extends over 13 amino acids. Germline-derived CDR1 and CDR2 are MNHEY and SVGEGT. Trimming took off 5 bases at V and 2 bases at J, with 10 bases between the two ends.

The chain carries TRBV6-6 and TRBJ1-2, with 8 bases lining up with TRBD1. The V segment lost 5 bases and the J segment 6 bases; nucleotides outside the gene matches: 8. The CDR3 spans 14 residues. Germline CDR1 reads MNHNY; CDR2 reads SVGAGI (reference sequence). The CDR3 coding sequence is TGTGCCAGCAGTCCCGGGACAGGATTCGATGGCTACACCTTC. Translated: CASSPGTGFDGYTF.

The chain has TRBV6-2 or TRBV6-3 and TRBJ1-1; 8 nucleotides line up with TRBD1. Germline CDR1 and CDR2: MNHEY and SVGEGT. The CDR3 sequence is 16 residues long. J was trimmed by 3 bases and V by 0 bases; bases with no gene match: 6. CDR3 DNA: TGTGCCAGCAGTTACTCCCTGGACAGGGCGGACACTGAAGCTTTCTTT. It encodes CASSYSLDRADTEAFF.

The CDR3 DNA is TGTGCCAGCAGCTTAAATAGAGGCGGCAATCAGCCCCAGCATTTT. This encodes CASSLNRGGNQPQHF. This rearrangement joins TRBV7-3 to TRBJ1-5; no clear D. This CDR3 contains 15 residues. Trimming removed 1 base at V and 2 bases at J, with 9 bases between. Germline CDR1 SGHTA, CDR2 FQGTGA. The complete variable domain, with remaining parts taken from reference TRBV7-3 and TRBJ1-5, reads GAGVSQTPSNKVTEKGKYVELRCDPISGHTALYWYRQSLGQGPEFLIYFQGTGAADDSGLPNDRFFAVRPEGSVSTLKIQRTERGDSAVYLCASSLNRGGNQPQHFGDGTRLSIL.

The J gene is TRBJ2-7, the V gene TRBV29-1; the D gene is possibly TRBD1 (6 bases). The CDR3 runs to 13 residues. The ends were cut back, 4 bases at V and 1 base at J, with 11 bases in the middle. Germline CDR1 is SQVTM and CDR2 is ANQGSEA. The CDR3 spells CSVGTELSYEQYF. The CDR3 DNA is TGCAGCGTTGGGACAGAGTTGTCCTACGAGCAGTACTTC.

The chain has TRBV10-3 and TRBJ2-7; tentatively, D is TRBD1 or TRBD2 (5 bases each). The CDR3 has 16 residues. Trimming stripped 0 bases from V and 0 bases from J, with 12 bases between. Germline assignment: CDR1 ENHRY and CDR2 SYGVKD. The CDR3 DNA follows: TGTGCCATCAGTGAGTCGATGGGGACGGCCTCCTACGAGCAGTACTTC. Amino acid sequence: CAISESMGTASYEQYF.

The CDR3 loop reads CASSLAATGGEKLFF. CDR3 coding DNA: TGTGCCAGCAGCTTAGCGGCGACAGGGGGCGAAAAACTGTTTTTT. This chain connects TRBV7-2 to TRBJ1-4, with TRBD1 matching 10 bases. The CDR3 runs 15 residues. Unmatched junction bases numbered 3, after V lost 0 bases and J lost 8 bases. CDR1 SGHTA and CDR2 FQGNSA come from the germline V gene.

This chain uses TRBV6-1 with TRBJ2-5; unclear D gene. The V and J ends lost 7 bases and 1 base respectively, with 16 bases between them. The CDR3 extends over 15 amino acids. Germline V gives CDR1 MNHNS, CDR2 SASEGT. CDR3 residues: CASKVTVTAQETQYF. In DNA, the CDR3 is TGTGCCAGCAAGGTCACGGTAACAGCCCAAGAGACCCAGTACTTC.

The chain employs TRBV30 and TRBJ2-7; D remains unclear. V gave up 0 bases and J gave up 6 bases, with 12 bases separating them. Germline V gene sequence: CDR1 GTSNPN, CDR2 SVGIG (reference sequence). CDR3 length: 13 amino acids. The CDR3 is CAWSVTRLGEQYF. CDR3 sequence (DNA): TGTGCCTGGAGTGTGACTCGACTGGGCGAGCAGTACTTC.

The chain combines TRBV19 with TRBJ2-1; no clear D gene. The CDR3 contains 16 residues. V lost 2 bases, J lost 0 bases, and 11 bases lay in between. Germline CDR1 and CDR2: LNHDA and SQIVND (reference sequence). CDR3 protein: CASSIFRLSSYNEQFF. DNA for the CDR3: TGTGCCAGTAGTATATTCCGACTGAGCTCCTACAATGAGCAGTTCTTC.

V is TRBV7-8 and J is TRBJ1-2; maybe TRBD1 (6 bases). The CDR3 is 17 residues long. V lost 5 bases and J lost 0, with 19 bases in between. Looked up from germline, CDR1 is SGHVS and CDR2 is FQNEAQ. As DNA, the CDR3 is TGTGCCAGCAGCAGAGGGGCCAGGGGCTTCGCTAACTATGGCTACACCTTC. Protein: CASSRGARGFANYGYTF.

The chain employs TRBV21-1 and TRBJ2-3. TRBV21-1 is a documented pseudogene. This CDR3 is 18 amino acids long. The chain's CDR3 is CASTQNGERTPSTDTQYF. Here the CDR3 DNA reads TGTGCCAGCACCCAAAATGGCGAAAGGACCCCAAGCACAGATACGCAGTATTTT.

This chain connects TRBV28 to TRBJ2-7; possibly TRBD2 for D (6 bases). Trimming took off 7 bases at V and 2 bases at J, with 9 bases between the two ends. CDR3 size: 12 residues. CDR1 is MDHEN, CDR2 SYDVKM, per germline. The CDR3 loop reads CASKEGPYEQYF. CDR3 in DNA: TGTGCCAGCAAGGAGGGGCCCTACGAGCAGTACTTC.

The CDR3 DNA follows: TGTGCCAGCAGCCCTATAGGGGCAGGGGCGGCTTTCTTT. It translates to CASSPIGAGAAFF. The chain is built from TRBV3-1 (or the pseudogene TRBV3-2) and TRBJ1-1; a possible D gene is TRBD1 (6 bases). The CDR3 is 13 residues long. Deletions cut 4 bases from V and 11 bases from J, with 17 bases between. Germline CDR1 reads LGHDT; CDR2 reads YNNKEL (reference sequence).

This clone was detected only once. The chain employs TRBV1 and TRBJ1-2; TRBD1 was called by the table and not checked on the DNA. TRBV1 is a known pseudogene. The CDR3 contains 16 residues. CDR3 DNA: TGCACCAGCAGCCAACCTCACAGGGGCCGCAACTATGGCTACACCTTC. It encodes CTSSQPHRGRNYGYTF.

This rearrangement joins TRBV13 to TRBJ2-1, with TRBD2 matching over 11 bases. This CDR3 has 14 amino acids. Germline assignment: CDR1 PRHDT and CDR2 FYEKMQ (reference sequence). V gave up 6 bases and J gave up 12 bases; unmatched junction bases: 10. CDR3: CASRPSGGRSGQFF. In DNA form, the CDR3 reads TGTGCCAGCAGGCCTAGCGGGGGGAGGTCAGGGCAGTTCTTC. Together with reference TRBV13 and TRBJ2-1, the CDR3 gives the full variable domain: AAGVIQSPRHLIKEKRETATLKCYPIPRHDTVYWYQQGPGQDPQFLISFYEKMQSDKGSIPDRFSAQQFSDYHSELNMSSLELGDSALYFCASRPSGGRSGQFFGPGTRLTVL.

The CDR3 bases are TGCGCCAGCAGCTCGGACACCCCTGAAGCTTTCTTT. It specifies CASSSDTPEAFF. This chain uses TRBV5-1 with TRBJ1-1; D possibly corresponds to TRBD1 (5 bases). V shed 3 bases and J shed 6 bases, with 9 bases lying between them. Germline CDR1 SGHRS, CDR2 YFSETQ. The CDR3 runs 12 residues.

The CDR3 loop is CASTRPSLSNQPQHF. CDR3 DNA sequence: TGTGCCAGCACCAGACCCAGCCTTAGCAATCAGCCCCAGCATTTT. This chain links TRBV6-6 with TRBJ1-5, with D hard to call. CDR1 and CDR2 from the germline V gene are MNHNY and SVGAGI (reference sequence). V shed 7 bases and J shed 0 bases, with 13 bases lying between them. The CDR3 runs to 15 residues.

This clone was found once. The chain carries TRBV30 and TRBJ1-2, with no clear D. V gave up 8 bases and J gave up 0 bases, with 13 bases separating them. The CDR3 spans 13 residues. Germline-derived CDR1 and CDR2 are GTSNPN and SVGIG (reference sequence). The CDR3 coding sequence is TGTGCCCGGAAAACCGGGACTAACTATGGCTACACCTTC. This sequence encodes CARKTGTNYGYTF.

The V gene is TRBV29-1, the J gene TRBJ2-1; 9 bases are shared with TRBD1. The germline gives CDR1 SQVTM, CDR2 ANQGSEA. Trimming at V came to 2 bases and at J to 1 base, leaving 6 bases not matched to a gene. The CDR3 extends over 16 amino acids. CDR3 region: CSVERTGDTSYNEQFF. The CDR3 bases are TGCAGCGTTGAACGGACAGGGGATACGTCCTACAATGAGCAGTTCTTC.

This clone was counted a few times. The genes are TRBV2 and TRBJ1-1; D is uncertain. This CDR3 region has 13 residues. V was cut by 2 bases and J by 0 bases, with 4 bases left in between. Looked up from germline, CDR1 is SNHLY and CDR2 is FYNNEI. The CDR3 region is CASSESLNTEAFF. As DNA, the CDR3 is TGTGCCAGCAGTGAATCCCTGAACACTGAAGCTTTCTTT.

This clone was counted a single time. The chain couples TRBV6-1 to TRBJ1-1; TRBD1 matches 8 bases. The length of the CDR3 is 17 residues. Germline-derived CDR1 and CDR2 are MNHNS and SASEGT. V dropped 0 bases and J dropped 5; count of bases not matched to a gene: 11. As DNA, the CDR3 is TGTGCCAGCAGTGAAGCGCGGGGACAGGTTTTTAAGACTGAAGCTTTCTTT. Its translation is CASSEARGQVFKTEAFF.